The 20 T cell receptor beta chains below come from one sample, sequenced in a study of blood T cell repertoires in COVID-19. Clones were read by immunoSEQ multiplex PCR, and TCRdb kept only the in-frame ones, dropping some. The table has about 55,000 clones, about 85% seen once. Sequencing was done on a sample of peripheral blood. The receptors shown here come from a human donor in a cohort sampled during active COVID-19.

This chain links TRBV12-3 or TRBV12-4 with TRBJ2-2; D might be TRBD2 (5 bases). The CDR3 runs to 13 residues. Deletions cut 10 bases from V and 3 bases from J, with 12 bases between. The CDR3 nucleotides are TGTGCCATCGGGGTCCGGGACACCGGGGAGCTGTTTTTT. It is translated as CAIGVRDTGELFF.

V and J are TRBV27 and TRBJ1-1, with 8 nucleotides matching TRBD1. This CDR3 is 16 amino acids long. Trimming cost V 3 bases and J 12 bases; bases outside gene matches: 18. Germline V gene lookup returns CDR1 MNHEY and CDR2 SMNVEV (reference sequence). CDR3 coding DNA: TGTGCCAGCAGTTTGCGAGGGACAGGAATAAATCAGAAACCTTTCTTT. This encodes CASSLRGTGINQKPFF.

This chain connects TRBV2 to TRBJ2-2; TRBD2 matches at 7 bases. The CDR3 covers 14 residues. CDR1 SNHLY and CDR2 FYNNEI come from the germline V gene. With V trimmed by 4 bases and J by 9 bases, 8 bases remained unmatched. CDR3 residues: CASSVRTSARELFF. The CDR3 DNA sequence: TGTGCCAGCAGTGTACGGACTAGTGCGAGGGAGCTGTTTTTT.

The V gene is TRBV6-1, the J gene TRBJ2-2; no reliable D call. In germline, CDR1 is MNHNS, CDR2 SASEGT. This CDR3 is 15 amino acids long. Trimming cost V 2 bases and J 1 base, with 8 bases left between them. CDR3 DNA: TGTGCCAGCAGTGAACCAGGCAGGAACACCGGGGAGCTGTTTTTT. Its protein is CASSEPGRNTGELFF.

The chain joins TRBV27 to TRBJ2-1; a possible D gene is TRBD1 (7 bases). This CDR3 is 16 amino acids long. The V gene's germline CDR1 is MNHEY and CDR2 SMNVEV (reference sequence). Between the trimmed V and J ends, which lost 7 bases and 2 bases, there was a span of 18 bases. DNA for the CDR3: TGTGCCAGCACCAAACAGGGGACTCAAACCTACAATGAGCAGTTCTTC. Translation: CASTKQGTQTYNEQFF.

The gene calls are TRBV15 and TRBJ1-5; 7 bases line up with TRBD1. The CDR3 sequence is 17 residues long. Trimming cost V 3 bases and J 2 bases; bases outside gene matches: 10. The germline V gene has CDR1 LNHNV and CDR2 YYDKDF (reference sequence). The CDR3 region is CATSSARGGVGNQPQHF. CDR3 nucleotides: TGTGCCACCAGCAGTGCCAGAGGGGGCGTCGGCAATCAGCCCCAGCATTTT.

The chain joins TRBV5-1 to TRBJ2-2, with D perhaps matching TRBD2 (5 bases). The CDR3 sequence is 15 residues long. The germline V gene encodes CDR1 SGHRS and CDR2 YFSETQ. V was cut by 2 bases and J by 1 base, with 9 bases left in between. CDR3 in amino acids: CASSFSGMNTGELFF. In DNA form, the CDR3 reads TGCGCCAGCAGCTTTTCCGGGATGAACACCGGGGAGCTGTTTTTT. Full variable domain (outside the CDR3, taken from reference TRBV5-1 and TRBJ2-2): KAGVTQTPRYLIKTRGQQVTLSCSPISGHRSVSWYQQTPGQGLQFLFEYFSETQRNKGNFPGRFSGRQFSNSRSEMNVSTLELGDSALYLCASSFSGMNTGELFFGEGSRLTVL.

The chain couples TRBV7-3 to TRBJ1-2; D uncertain. CDR3 length equals 14 residues. The V and J ends lost 1 base and 10 bases respectively, with 16 bases between them. The germline gives CDR1 SGHTA, CDR2 FQGTGA. The CDR3, as DNA: TGTGCCAGCAGCTTAAGTCCCCGGGAACAAGTCTACACCTTC. Its protein product is CASSLSPREQVYTF.

This clone came up a few times. The CDR3 region is CASNPTPGNRATSGVKSGELFF. The CDR3 DNA sequence: TGTGCCAGCAACCCAACTCCGGGGAACCGCGCTACTAGCGGAGTAAAGTCCGGGGAGCTGTTTTTT. The chain carries TRBV7-8 and TRBJ2-2; TRBD2 matches at 8 bases. Germline V CDR1 and CDR2: SGHVS, FQNEAQ. This CDR3 has 22 residues. J gave up 6 bases and V 7 bases, and 31 bases lay outside the gene matches.

The CDR3 coding sequence is TGCAGCGTTGAAAAGGGGGTGGTCTCTGGCTACACCTTC. Translation: CSVEKGVVSGYTF. The chain employs TRBV29-1 and TRBJ1-2; the D gene is possibly TRBD1 (6 bases). CDR3 length equals 13 residues. Trimming removed 2 bases at V and 7 bases at J, with 14 bases between. Germline-derived CDR1 and CDR2 are SQVTM and ANQGSEA.

This rearrangement joins TRBV4-1 to TRBJ1-5, with TRBD1 identical over 10 bases. This CDR3 comprises 16 residues. The germline V gene has CDR1 MGHRA and CDR2 YSYEKL. J was trimmed by 6 bases and V by 5 bases; bases with no gene match: 10. CDR3 nucleotide sequence: TGCGCCAGCAGCGAAGCAGGACAGGGGGAGAGTCAGCCCCAGCATTTT. It yields the protein CASSEAGQGESQPQHF.

The rearrangement uses TRBV28 and TRBJ2-1; 12 bases are shared with TRBD2. The CDR3 is 16 residues long. Germline-derived CDR1 and CDR2 are MDHEN and SYDVKM. V shed 6 bases and J 0 bases; nucleotides not matched to a gene: 3. Here the CDR3 reads CASRGLAGSSYNEQFF. The CDR3 nucleotides are TGTGCCAGCAGGGGACTAGCGGGCAGCTCCTACAATGAGCAGTTCTTC.

This chain uses TRBV9 with TRBJ1-1, with 8 bases that match TRBD1. The CDR3 sequence is 15 residues long. Germline trimming cut 4 bases from V and 0 bases from J; bases unmatched to any gene: 5. Per the germline V gene, CDR1 is SGDLS and CDR2 is YYNGEE. This CDR3 is CASSIWTGLNTEAFF. The DNA of the CDR3 is TGTGCCAGCAGCATATGGACAGGGCTGAACACTGAAGCTTTCTTT.

The J gene is TRBJ2-5, the V gene TRBV10-3; TRBD1 agrees at 7 bases. The CDR3 loop spans 15 amino acids. V gave up 3 bases and J gave up 4 bases; unmatched junction bases: 8. Germline V lookup: CDR1 ENHRY, CDR2 SYGVKD. CDR3 coding DNA: TGTGCCATCAGTGACGCAGGGGGTGGGGGAGAGACCCAGTACTTC. As protein: CAISDAGGGGETQYF.

V gene TRBV28 combines with J gene TRBJ1-1, with 7 bases lining up with TRBD1. There are 15 residues in the CDR3. Germline V gene sequence: CDR1 MDHEN, CDR2 SYDVKM. Trimming took 7 bases from V and 3 from J; bases not matched to a gene: 11. CDR3 coding DNA: TGTGCCAGCACCCTCTTGACAGGGTGGTACACTGAAGCTTTCTTT. It yields the protein CASTLLTGWYTEAFF.

This chain connects TRBV7-6 to TRBJ2-7; 8 nucleotides agree with TRBD1. Germline-derived CDR1 and CDR2 are SGHVS and FNYEAQ. The ends lost 1 base at V and 1 base at J; junction bases unmatched: 3. The CDR3 contains 15 residues. This chain's CDR3 is CASSLEQGVSYEQYF. CDR3 sequence (DNA): TGTGCCAGCAGCTTAGAACAGGGGGTTTCCTACGAGCAGTACTTC.

The V gene is TRBV18, the J gene TRBJ1-2; D perhaps matches TRBD1 (5 bases). This CDR3 is 17 amino acids long. The germline V gene has CDR1 KGHSH and CDR2 LQKENI. Trimming stripped 3 bases from V and 1 base from J, with 18 bases between. The DNA of the CDR3 is TGTGCCAGCTCACCCCGGGTGCAGGGTAGTATTAACTATGGCTACACCTTC. Translating it yields CASSPRVQGSINYGYTF.

V usage is TRBV9 and J usage is TRBJ2-3, with a weak D call TRBD2 (6 bases). The CDR3 sequence is 16 residues long. Trimming took 0 bases from V and 1 from J, leaving 12 bases between them. From germline, CDR1 is SGDLS and CDR2 YYNGEE. The CDR3 sequence is CASSVVEGGGTDTQYF. The CDR3 nucleotides are TGTGCCAGCAGCGTAGTGGAGGGCGGAGGCACAGATACGCAGTATTTT.

This chain joins TRBV2 and TRBJ2-3; 7 nucleotides agree with TRBD2. Losses at the gene ends were 4 bases for V and 4 bases for J; bases not matched to a gene: 5. CDR1 is SNHLY, CDR2 FYNNEI, per germline. CDR3 length equals 14 residues. This CDR3 is CASSVLAVPDTQYF. DNA for the CDR3: TGTGCCAGCAGTGTTCTAGCGGTTCCAGATACGCAGTATTTT.

The chain joins TRBV27 to TRBJ1-5; 8 nucleotides line up with TRBD1. V was pared by 5 bases and J by 0 bases, with 6 bases of the junction left unmatched. Germline CDR1 and CDR2: MNHEY and SMNVEV (reference sequence). This CDR3 region has 16 residues. CDR3 loop: CASSPGQDVSNQPQHF. DNA of the CDR3: TGTGCCAGCAGTCCGGGACAGGACGTTAGCAATCAGCCCCAGCATTTT.